A single sample is the source of the 17 T cell receptor beta chains below, sequenced in a study of preoperative IRX-2 immunotherapy in early breast cancer. Specified treatment: preoperative locoregional IRX-2 cytokine immunotherapy. The table came from immunoSEQ multiplex PCR; TCRdb's copy has only in-frame clones and leaves some out. Among around 25,000 clones listed, around 96% were seen once. The sequencing here drew on tumor tissue, taken after IRX-2 immunotherapy. The receptors originated from a human donor with breast cancer.

CDR3 in DNA: TGTGCCAGCCTTAGATACACTAATGAAAAACTGTTTTTT. Translating gives CASLRYTNEKLFF. The chain is built from TRBV28 and TRBJ1-4; the D is unclear. V gave up 8 bases and J gave up 2 bases, with 9 bases separating them. Germline V gene sequence: CDR1 MDHEN, CDR2 SYDVKM. The length of the CDR3 is 13 residues. Full variable domain (missing parts from reference TRBV28 and TRBJ1-4): DVKVTQSSRYLVKRTGEKVFLECVQDMDHENMFWYRQDPGLGLRLIYFSYDVKMKEKGDIPEGYSVSREKKERFSLILESASTNQTSMYLCASLRYTNEKLFFGSGTQLSVL.

The chain has TRBV2 and TRBJ2-1, with no clear D. Trimming stripped 6 bases from V and 0 bases from J, with 18 bases between. This CDR3 comprises 17 residues. The V gene's germline CDR1 is SNHLY and CDR2 FYNNEI. The CDR3 sequence is CASREESSWSSYNEQFF. The CDR3 nucleotides read TGTGCCAGCAGAGAGGAATCGAGTTGGAGCTCCTACAATGAGCAGTTCTTC.

The rearrangement links TRBV19 to TRBJ1-1, with D tentatively TRBD1 (5 bases). V was trimmed by 6 bases and J by 2 bases, leaving 22 bases between them. The CDR3 covers 17 residues. The germline CDR1 and CDR2 sequences are LNHDA and SQIVND (reference sequence). The CDR3 DNA reads TGTGCCAGTAGGCGTACCCGGGACCCGGAGGGAAACACTGAAGCTTTCTTT. As protein: CASRRTRDPEGNTEAFF. Variable domain in full (rest from reference TRBV19 and TRBJ1-1): DGGITQSPKYLFRKEGQNVTLSCEQNLNHDAMYWYRQDPGQGLRLIYYSQIVNDFQKGDIAEGYSVSREKKESFPLTVTSAQKNPTAFYLCASRRTRDPEGNTEAFFGQGTRLTVV.

V usage is TRBV28 and J usage is TRBJ1-5; D unclear. Germline V gene sequence: CDR1 MDHEN, CDR2 SYDVKM. The CDR3 is 13 residues long. V was cut by 6 bases and J by 7 bases, with 13 bases left in between. The CDR3 DNA sequence: TGTGCCAGCAGCTCCGGTCCTGGGCAGCCCCAGCATTTT. The encoded protein is CASSSGPGQPQHF.

The chain carries TRBV9 and TRBJ2-7; D ambiguous. With 1 base removed from V and 2 bases from J, the gap between germline ends came to 7 bases. The germline CDR1 and CDR2 sequences are SGDLS and YYNGEE. The CDR3 has 13 residues. CDR3 bases: TGTGCCAGCAGCGTATTCCCGACCTACGAGCAGTACTTC. Residues: CASSVFPTYEQYF.

In DNA, the CDR3 is TGTGCCAGCAGTGAATGGGCTAGCGGGGCCACAGATACGCAGTATTTT. Translating gives CASSEWASGATDTQYF. The chain combines TRBV25-1 with TRBJ2-3; 9 bases are shared with TRBD2. This CDR3 has 16 residues. With V trimmed by 1 base and J by 2 bases, 4 bases remained unmatched. CDR1 and CDR2 (germline): MGHDK, SYGVNS.

V usage is TRBV2 and J usage is TRBJ1-1, with D possibly TRBD1 on 5 matching bases. Trimming removed 6 bases at V and 11 bases at J, with 19 bases between. The CDR3 contains 13 residues. Germline V gene sequence: CDR1 SNHLY, CDR2 FYNNEI. CDR3 in DNA: TGTGCCAGCAGGGATACTGACAGACGGTGGGCTTTCTTT. Translation gives CASRDTDRRWAFF.

This chain uses TRBV5-5 with TRBJ1-1, with D unclear. This CDR3 is built from 16 residues. V dropped 0 bases and J dropped 0 bases, with 12 bases sitting between them. From germline, CDR1 is SGHKS and CDR2 YYEKEE (reference sequence). The CDR3 is CASSLAVGQMNTEAFF. The DNA of the CDR3 is TGTGCCAGCAGCTTGGCGGTAGGGCAGATGAACACTGAAGCTTTCTTT.

This chain uses TRBV2 with TRBJ1-6; no clear D. Germline V gene lookup returns CDR1 SNHLY and CDR2 FYNNEI. This CDR3 region has 16 residues. Trimming took off 7 bases at V and 1 base at J, with 14 bases between the two ends. The CDR3 loop is CASIAADGSYNSPLHF. CDR3 nucleotide sequence: TGTGCCAGCATAGCCGCCGATGGATCCTATAATTCACCCCTCCACTTT. Complete variable domain (other parts from reference TRBV2 and TRBJ1-6): EPEVTQTPSHQVTQMGQEVILRCVPISNHLYFYWYRQILGQKVEFLVSFYNNEISEKSEIFDDQFSVERPDGSNFTLKIRSTKLEDSAMYFCASIAADGSYNSPLHFGNGTRLTVT.

This clone turned up a few times. The rearrangement links TRBV7-9 to TRBJ1-5; no clear D gene. V dropped 1 base and J dropped 3 bases, with 19 bases sitting between them. Germline loops: CDR1 SEHNR, CDR2 FQNEAQ (reference sequence). The CDR3 spans 18 residues. CDR3 amino acids: CASSLEEKHDFFNQPQHF. CDR3 sequence (DNA): TGTGCCAGCAGCTTAGAAGAGAAACACGACTTCTTCAATCAGCCCCAGCATTTT.

The chain uses TRBV6-1 and TRBJ2-7; maybe TRBD2 (7 bases). Germline loops: CDR1 MNHNS, CDR2 SASEGT. Trimming cost V 5 bases and J 7 bases, with 21 bases left between them. CDR3 length: 15 residues. CDR3 sequence reads: CASSPILGGPWEQYF. In DNA, the CDR3 is TGTGCCAGCAGTCCCATTTTGGGGGGGCCGTGGGAGCAGTACTTC.

V is TRBV5-1 and J is TRBJ2-7; 8 nucleotides align to TRBD2. Germline CDR1 and CDR2: SGHRS and YFSETQ. The CDR3 sequence is 18 residues long. V trimming: 3 bases; J trimming: 1 base; junction bases outside the gene matches: 15. CDR3 in DNA: TGCGCCAGCAGCTCTATCCCGGTGGTAGCGGGGTCATCCTACGAGCAGTACTTC. Protein sequence: CASSSIPVVAGSSYEQYF. Based on the CDR3 plus reference TRBV5-1 and TRBJ2-7, the full variable domain is KAGVTQTPRYLIKTRGQQVTLSCSPISGHRSVSWYQQTPGQGLQFLFEYFSETQRNKGNFPGRFSGRQFSNSRSEMNVSTLELGDSALYLCASSSIPVVAGSSYEQYFGPGTRLTVT.

The chain carries TRBV4-1 and TRBJ1-5; 9 nucleotides agree with TRBD1. Germline lookup yields CDR1 MGHRA and CDR2 YSYEKL. The V segment lost 2 bases and the J segment 4 bases; nucleotides outside the gene matches: 3. This CDR3 spans 15 amino acids. In DNA form, the CDR3 reads TGCGCCAGCAGCCAACTCGGGACAGGGAATCAGCCCCAGCATTTT. Residues: CASSQLGTGNQPQHF.

The V call is TRBV7-3, the J call TRBJ2-7; the D gene is possibly TRBD2 (5 bases). Germline CDR1 reads SGHTA; CDR2 reads FQGTGA. Trimming cost V 5 bases and J 0 bases, with 8 bases left between them. There are 13 residues in the CDR3. CDR3 sequence: CASSPRGSYEQYF. Here the CDR3 DNA reads TGTGCCAGCAGCCCCCGGGGCTCCTACGAGCAGTACTTC.

The V and J genes are TRBV7-3 and TRBJ1-3; no firm D call. CDR3 length: 16 residues. V gave up 3 bases and J gave up 0 bases, with 12 bases separating them. Germline V gives CDR1 SGHTA, CDR2 FQGTGA. CDR3 loop: CASSFGPQSSGNTIYF. The CDR3 bases are TGTGCCAGCAGCTTTGGGCCCCAGAGCTCTGGAAACACCATATATTTT.

This chain connects TRBV6-5 to TRBJ1-3; D might be TRBD1 (6 bases). CDR1 and CDR2 (germline): MNHEY, SVGAGI. V was clipped by 6 bases and J by 0 bases, with 12 bases between them. This CDR3 comprises 15 residues. The CDR3 DNA reads TGTGCCAGCAGCATCGACAGGAGCTCTGGAAACACCATATATTTT. Its protein product is CASSIDRSSGNTIYF.

The J gene is TRBJ1-2, the V gene TRBV6-5; D call uncertain. The CDR3 contains 14 residues. Deletions cut 3 bases from V and 11 bases from J, with 19 bases between. Germline V gives CDR1 MNHEY, CDR2 SVGAGI. The CDR3 loop reads CASSYGRHDSLYTF. In DNA, the CDR3 is TGTGCCAGCAGTTATGGAAGACACGACTCCCTGTACACCTTC.